This T cell receptor (beta chain) was sequenced for a study of blood T cell repertoires in COVID-19 (dated by TCRdb to 2018 to 2020). For context, the study as a whole: The collaborator samples originated in the United States, Italy and Spain and spanned the acute and convalescent phases of COVID-19. Deeply sampled blood TCRbeta repertoires from subjects exposed to, actively infected with, or recovered from COVID-19 were included in the dataset. HLA class I and class II types, where available, came from metadata supplied by the sample provider rather than from assay-based typing. Samples came from the ongoing ImmuneRACE study (first 160 participants) plus 1,254 subjects from 6 global collaborators. The material from the prospective study consisted of cDNA or gDNA derived from T cells, B-cell-depleted T cells, or PBMCs. A freely available public database, intended as a resource for researchers studying the immune response to SARS-CoV-2, is where the repertoires were released. The sample metadata nearly always contained a de-identified subject ID, COVID-19 status, age in years and sex.

Study-level results and caveats: Clinical and demographic metadata were provided uncurated, with the amount varying by source and participant.

The immunoSEQ Assay, a bias-controlled multiplex PCR, was used to amplify TCRbeta CDR3 regions from genomic DNA. The study's processing was this. The number of nucleated cells in each sample was estimated from the amplification of reference gene primers within the assay. To quantify the absolute abundance of each unique TCRbeta CDR3 rearrangement, sequence reads were collapsed and filtered. For each sample, productive Simpson clonality was calculated as the square root of Simpson's diversity index over productive rearrangements. TCRdb took this table from immuneACCESS and kept in-frame rearrangements with V and J called. Such tables lack part of the clones; where checked against another copy, unresolved V genes explain under half of the gap, and the rest is unexplained. That table is the source of V, J and clone size, and D and trimming were worked out from the DNA. The sample table holds roughly 130,000 clones, of which about 80% were seen once. The ten largest account for around 17% of the sample.

Whole blood was collected in K2EDTA tubes by collaborating institutions according to the institutions' own protocols. For TCRbeta analysis, collaborator samples were shipped as frozen whole blood, as isolated PBMCs, or as DNA extracted from either sample type. Concerning this clone: Its specific antigen is unknown. It has no much larger one-base neighbor in the sample; base qualities were not kept.

For this chain, trimming is 5 bases at the V end and 7 bases at the J end, and the number of junction bases without a gene match is 12. Including cysteine and phenylalanine, the CDR3 has 15 amino acids. CDR3 DNA only is kept here, 45 bases in frame from base 1. CDR1 and CDR2 are drawn from the germline V gene: SGHAT, FQNNGV. The clonotype originates from a man in his fifties or sixties with acute or convalescent COVID-19. The V and J segments used are TRBV11-2 and TRBJ1-1; 8 junctional bases match TRBD1. The source material was peripheral blood. The DNA sequence reads TGTGCCAGCAGCCCCAGACAGGGGACCTTAGGTGAAGCTTTCTTT. It encodes CASSPRQGTLGEAFF. Reference TRBV11-2 and TRBJ1-1 genes cover what lies past the CDR3, so the full variable domain is EAGVAQSPRYKIIEKRQSVAFWCNPISGHATLYWYQQILGQGPKLLIQFQNNGVVDDSQLPKDRFSAERLKGVDSTLKIQPAKLEDSAVYLCASSPRQGTLGEAFFGQGTRLTVV.